This T cell receptor (beta chain) was obtained from a study of blood T cell repertoires in COVID-19. Source study methods: Amplification of reference gene primers provided the estimated nucleated cell counts. TCRdb keeps only in-frame clones here, not all; method: immunoSEQ multiplex PCR. That table is the source of V, J and clone size, and D and trimming were worked out from the DNA. Counted here are under 200,000 clones, roughly 87% occurring once; the ten biggest clones make up roughly 7%. Germline V gene data show CDR1 as MGHRA and CDR2 as YSYEKL. V lost 0 bases, J lost 3 bases, and 9 bases stayed unmatched. This CDR3 contains 17 residues.

This receptor was identified in a woman in her forties or fifties who had recovered from COVID-19. The sequencing input was PBMCs or T cells enriched from blood (not recorded which). This chain connects TRBV4-1 to TRBJ2-7; 9 nucleotides match TRBD2. The CDR3 loop reads CASSQDGPAGGHYEQYF. CDR3 nucleotide sequence: TGCGCCAGCAGCCAAGATGGACCAGCGGGAGGTCACTACGAGCAGTACTTC.